The 8 T cell receptor beta chains below come from one sample, sequenced in a study of T cell repertoires in ileal Crohn's disease. Time point reported: neoterminal ileum biopsy at postoperative endoscopy, about 6 months after surgery. Repertoires were generated with immunoSEQ multiplex PCR, while TCRdb's copy carries only in-frame clones and drops some. The data hold roughly 13,000 clones, with more than 80% observed a single time. The sequencing sample was made of ileal tissue. Receptors were obtained from an adult with Crohn's disease.

The chain uses TRBV5-1 and TRBJ1-3, with D perhaps matching TRBD1 (5 bases). This CDR3 is 15 amino acids long. Trimming removed 0 bases from V and 0 bases from J, with 7 bases in between. Germline V gives CDR1 SGHRS, CDR2 YFSETQ. The CDR3 here is CASSLEGYSGNTIYF. CDR3 sequence (DNA): TGCGCCAGCAGCTTGGAGGGGTACTCTGGAAACACCATATATTTT.

This clone has just a few counts. The rearrangement links TRBV18 to TRBJ2-7, with TRBD1 matching 9 bases. The CDR3 contains 17 residues. CDR1 and CDR2 from the germline V gene are KGHSH and LQKENI. V was clipped by 3 bases and J by 5 bases; unmatched bases: 14. CDR3 in amino acids: CASSPKSWGQGSHEQYF. CDR3 in DNA: TGTGCCAGCTCACCCAAAAGTTGGGGACAGGGTTCCCACGAGCAGTACTTC.

This clone showed up just a few times. This chain links TRBV2 with TRBJ2-5; no definite D call. V lost 0 bases to trimming and J lost 4 bases, with 18 bases between them. The CDR3 is 17 residues long. Germline assignment: CDR1 SNHLY and CDR2 FYNNEI. The CDR3 loop reads CASSEARQRHWRETQYF. The CDR3 DNA follows: TGTGCCAGCAGTGAAGCTCGGCAGCGTCATTGGCGAGAGACCCAGTACTTC.

The chain carries TRBV21-1 and TRBJ2-2; TRBD1 is the table's D call, not checked against the DNA. TRBV21-1 is reported as a pseudogene. The CDR3 is 17 amino acids. CDR3 sequence reads: CASSNGQGGADTGELFF. CDR3 nucleotide sequence: TGTGCCAGCTCTAATGGACAGGGCGGGGCCGACACCGGGGAGCTGTTTTTT.

The rearrangement links TRBV7-2 to TRBJ2-7; 10 nucleotides agree with TRBD2. Unmatched junction bases numbered 3, after V lost 0 bases and J lost 4 bases. Germline assignment: CDR1 SGHTA and CDR2 FQGNSA. The CDR3 is 15 residues long. CDR3 sequence: CASSLARGLAYEQYF. The CDR3 DNA reads TGTGCCAGCAGCTTAGCGCGGGGACTAGCGTACGAGCAGTACTTC.

V is TRBV2 and J is TRBJ1-4; D might be TRBD1 (5 bases). The germline gives CDR1 SNHLY, CDR2 FYNNEI. Trimming pared 8 bases from V and 3 bases from J, leaving 16 bases between. The CDR3 extends over 15 amino acids. This chain's CDR3 is CASSHYGGSNEKLFF. The CDR3 coding sequence is TGTGCCAGCTCCCACTATGGGGGGTCTAATGAAAAACTGTTTTTT.

The chain carries TRBV5-5 and TRBJ1-4; tentative D call: TRBD1 (6 bases). Trimming left V 4 bases short and J 5 bases short, with 12 bases between. The germline gives CDR1 SGHKS, CDR2 YYEKEE (reference sequence). This CDR3 region has 14 residues. The CDR3 loop reads CASSQTGSNEKLFF. CDR3 sequence (DNA): TGTGCCAGCAGCCAGACAGGATCCAATGAAAAACTGTTTTTT.

The V and J genes are TRBV2 and TRBJ2-1; no clear D. CDR3 length: 14 residues. In germline, CDR1 is SNHLY, CDR2 FYNNEI. V lost 1 base, J lost 10 bases, and 14 bases lay in between. The DNA for the CDR3 is TGTGCCAGCAGTGAAGGTAGCCGCCCCCGCGAGCAGTTCTTC. It translates to CASSEGSRPREQFF.